These 30 T cell receptor beta chains were all obtained from the same sample, sequenced in a study of cytomegalovirus exposure and HLA in healthy donors. Only in-frame clones appear in the TCRdb table, and some are missing; sequencing was by immunoSEQ multiplex PCR. The data hold about 120,000 clones, with 70% to 90% observed a single time. The sequenced material came from PBMCs. Receptor source: a woman aged 25 to 45 in good health and CMV-seronegative.

The chain employs TRBV6-5 and TRBJ2-7, with D possibly TRBD2 on 6 matching bases. The CDR3 covers 13 residues. V was pared by 0 bases and J by 4 bases, with 7 bases between. The germline V gene has CDR1 MNHEY and CDR2 SVGAGI. The CDR3 DNA reads TGTGCCAGCAGTTACTCCGGGACTTACGAGCAGTACTTC. Its translation is CASSYSGTYEQYF.

J is TRBJ2-5 and V is TRBV28; TRBD2 aligns across 12 bases. The CDR3 has 18 residues. V dropped 5 bases and J dropped 5; count of bases not matched to a gene: 15. From germline, CDR1 is MDHEN and CDR2 SYDVKM. In DNA form, the CDR3 reads TGTGCCAGCAGTCCGCTGAAGGCTAGCGGGGGGGATTGGGAGACCCAGTACTTC. Amino acids: CASSPLKASGGDWETQYF.

The rearrangement joins TRBV9 to TRBJ2-3; D remains ambiguous. The CDR3 sequence is 13 residues long. In germline, CDR1 is SGDLS, CDR2 YYNGEE. V lost 2 bases and J lost 1, with 5 bases in between. In nucleotides, the CDR3 is TGTGCCAGCAGCGTCGTCGGCACAGATACGCAGTATTTT. The encoded protein is CASSVVGTDTQYF. Using reference TRBV9 and TRBJ2-3 for the parts outside the CDR3, the full variable domain is DSGVTQTPKHLITATGQRVTLRCSPRSGDLSVYWYQQSLDQGLQFLIQYYNGEERAKGNILERFSAQQFPDLHSELNLSSLELGDSALYFCASSVVGTDTQYFGPGTRLTVL.

V and J are TRBV5-6 and TRBJ1-3, with 8 nucleotides matching TRBD1. V was pared by 0 bases and J by 7 bases, with 6 bases of the junction left unmatched. The germline gives CDR1 SGHDT, CDR2 YYEEEE. The CDR3 runs 15 residues. CDR3 region: CASSLVAGGWNTIYF. For the CDR3, the DNA is TGTGCCAGCAGCTTGGTTGCAGGGGGCTGGAACACCATATATTTT.

J is TRBJ2-7 and V is TRBV6-1; tentatively, D is TRBD1 (6 bases). Germline-derived CDR1 and CDR2 are MNHNS and SASEGT. Deletions cut 1 base from V and 3 bases from J, with 16 bases between. The CDR3 loop spans 16 amino acids. CDR3 sequence (DNA): TGTGCCAGCAGTGAAGTCATGACAGGCCTTAACTACGAGCAGTACTTC. The encoded protein is CASSEVMTGLNYEQYF.

The V gene is TRBV2, the J gene TRBJ2-3, with D maybe TRBD2 (5 bases). This CDR3 spans 15 amino acids. V lost 4 bases, J lost 0 bases, and 11 bases lay in between. Germline V gene sequence: CDR1 SNHLY, CDR2 FYNNEI. In DNA, the CDR3 is TGTGCCAGCAGTGCGGACTGGACCAGCACAGATACGCAGTATTTT. Protein: CASSADWTSTDTQYF.

In DNA, the CDR3 is TGTGCCAGCAGCTTAGCGGGGGCGCCAGATACGCAGTATTTT. This sequence encodes CASSLAGAPDTQYF. V and J are TRBV7-2 and TRBJ2-3, with a tentative D call TRBD1 (6 bases). CDR1 is SGHTA and CDR2 is FQGNSA in the germline V gene. The CDR3 is made up of 14 amino acids. The V and J ends lost 0 bases and 4 bases respectively, with 8 bases between them.

This rearrangement joins TRBV6-1 to TRBJ2-5, with D possibly TRBD2 on 6 matching bases. Germline V gene lookup returns CDR1 MNHNS and CDR2 SASEGT. The V gene lost 1 base and the J gene lost 0 bases, with 12 bases spanning the gap. The CDR3 covers 16 residues. CDR3 residues: CASSEGLGGYQETQYF. The CDR3 nucleotides read TGTGCCAGCAGTGAAGGCCTGGGGGGATACCAAGAGACCCAGTACTTC.

V usage is TRBV18 and J usage is TRBJ2-1; weak D call: TRBD1 (6 bases). Germline lookup yields CDR1 KGHSH and CDR2 LQKENI. This CDR3 region has 15 residues. V gave up 3 bases and J gave up 3 bases, with 12 bases separating them. CDR3 protein: CASSPIRDNYNEQFF. Here the CDR3 DNA reads TGTGCCAGCTCACCCATCCGGGACAACTACAATGAGCAGTTCTTC. The variable domain in full, completed from reference TRBV18 and TRBJ2-1, reads NAGVMQNPRHLVRRRGQEARLRCSPMKGHSHVYWYRQLPEEGLKFMVYLQKENIIDESGMPKERFSAEFPKEGPSILRIQQVVRGDSAAYFCASSPIRDNYNEQFFGPGTRLTVL.

The chain recombines TRBV7-6 with TRBJ2-7; 8 nucleotides align to TRBD1. Germline trimming cut 3 bases from V and 2 bases from J; bases unmatched to any gene: 3. The CDR3 covers 14 residues. Germline V gene lookup returns CDR1 SGHVS and CDR2 FNYEAQ. Here the CDR3 reads CASSFRGPPYEQYF. The CDR3 bases are TGTGCCAGCAGCTTCAGGGGGCCTCCCTACGAGCAGTACTTC.

This chain links TRBV7-9 with TRBJ1-4, with 8 bases lining up with TRBD1. The CDR3 has 16 amino acids. V lost 4 bases, J lost 8 bases, and 12 bases stayed unmatched. Germline loops: CDR1 SEHNR, CDR2 FQNEAQ (reference sequence). CDR3: CASSSNRGSDEEKLFF. CDR3 nucleotide sequence: TGTGCCAGCAGCTCAAACAGGGGGTCGGACGAGGAAAAACTGTTTTTT.

The V call is TRBV9, the J call TRBJ2-7, with 8 bases identical to TRBD1. Looked up from germline, CDR1 is SGDLS and CDR2 is YYNGEE. V shed 3 bases and J 0 bases; nucleotides not matched to a gene: 5. The CDR3 has 15 amino acids. The CDR3 nucleotides read TGTGCCAGCAGCGCCGGGACAGGTCCCTCCTACGAGCAGTACTTC. Its translation is CASSAGTGPSYEQYF.

The chain uses TRBV7-9 and TRBJ1-6; D call uncertain. The length of the CDR3 is 12 residues. Trimming left V 5 bases short and J 14 bases short, with 13 bases between. CDR1 and CDR2 from the germline V gene are SEHNR and FQNEAQ (reference sequence). The CDR3 DNA reads TGTGCCAGCAGCCGGCCCGAGGGAGCCCTCCACTTT. This encodes CASSRPEGALHF. The variable domain in full, with the rest retrieved from reference TRBV7-9 and TRBJ1-6, is DTGVSQNPRHKITKRGQNVTFRCDPISEHNRLYWYRQTLGQGPEFLTYFQNEAQLEKSRLLSDRFSAERPKGSFSTLEIQRTEQGDSAMYLCASSRPEGALHFGNGTRLTVT.

The rearrangement links TRBV27 to TRBJ1-1; 7 nucleotides line up with TRBD1. V dropped 5 bases and J dropped 1; count of bases not matched to a gene: 10. This CDR3 is built from 16 residues. The germline V gene encodes CDR1 MNHEY and CDR2 SMNVEV (reference sequence). This CDR3 is CASSTSTGRGNTEAFF. In DNA form, the CDR3 reads TGTGCCAGCAGTACATCGACAGGGCGAGGGAACACTGAAGCTTTCTTT.

The gene calls are TRBV6-1 and TRBJ2-7, with 8 bases lining up with TRBD1. The CDR3 spans 15 residues. Germline CDR1 MNHNS, CDR2 SASEGT. V lost 8 bases, J lost 2 bases, and 11 bases stayed unmatched. The CDR3 region has the DNA TGTGCCAGCTGTTCCTATGGGACAGGAACCTACGAGCAGTACTTC. As protein: CASCSYGTGTYEQYF.

The chain employs TRBV7-2 and TRBJ2-1; 9 bases agree with TRBD2. Losses at the gene ends were 5 bases for V and 6 bases for J; bases not matched to a gene: 8. The CDR3 runs to 15 residues. CDR1 is SGHTA and CDR2 is FQGNSA in the germline V gene. CDR3 DNA sequence: TGTGCCAGCAGCCGTGGGCGGGGGGGGATCAATGAGCAGTTCTTC. This codes for CASSRGRGGINEQFF.

V usage is TRBV6-6 and J usage is TRBJ2-3; maybe TRBD2 (6 bases). The germline CDR1 and CDR2 sequences are MNHNY and SVGAGI (reference sequence). CDR3 length: 14 residues. V lost 5 bases to trimming and J lost 1 base, with 10 bases between them. In DNA, the CDR3 is TGTGCCAGCAGTGTGGGGGGACGCACAGATACGCAGTATTTT. This translates into CASSVGGRTDTQYF.

The chain has TRBV2 and TRBJ2-5; the match to TRBD2 covers 11 bases. V lost 7 bases, J lost 1 base, and 5 bases stayed unmatched. Germline CDR1 and CDR2: SNHLY and FYNNEI. The length of the CDR3 is 15 residues. Here the CDR3 reads CASKRLAGSQETQYF. CDR3 in DNA: TGTGCCAGCAAACGACTAGCGGGGTCCCAAGAGACCCAGTACTTC.

The V and J genes are TRBV29-1 and TRBJ2-5; TRBD2 aligns across 9 bases. J was trimmed by 4 bases and V by 5 bases; bases with no gene match: 14. Germline CDR1 is SQVTM and CDR2 is ANQGSEA. The CDR3 totals 16 residues. The CDR3 spells CSVQYAGGPVGETQYF. The CDR3 bases are TGCAGCGTTCAGTACGCGGGGGGGCCGGTGGGAGAGACCCAGTACTTC.

V gene TRBV11-1 combines with J gene TRBJ2-5, with 7 bases fitting TRBD2. The CDR3 is made up of 16 amino acids. Trimming removed 3 bases from V and 2 bases from J; junction bases left unmatched: 9. Germline V CDR1 and CDR2: SGHAT, FQDESV (reference sequence). The CDR3 bases are TGTGCCAGCAGCTTCCTAGTAGCGGGTATTCAAGAGACCCAGTACTTC. It codes for CASSFLVAGIQETQYF.

The rearrangement uses TRBV29-1 and TRBJ1-1, with 10 bases fitting TRBD1. The V gene end was trimmed by 7 bases and the J gene end by 4 bases; junction bases not matched to a gene: 6. Germline assignment: CDR1 SQVTM and CDR2 ANQGSEA. The CDR3 is 13 amino acids. Here the CDR3 DNA reads TGCAGCGCACGGGACAGGGGTTCCACTGAAGCTTTCTTT. As protein: CSARDRGSTEAFF. Full variable domain (missing parts from reference TRBV29-1 and TRBJ1-1): SAVISQKPSRDICQRGTSLTIQCQVDSQVTMMFWYRQQPGQSLTLIATANQGSEATYESGFVIDKFPISRPNLTFSTLTVSNMSPEDSSIYLCSARDRGSTEAFFGQGTRLTVV.

The chain carries TRBV2 and TRBJ1-5; 9 bases align to TRBD1. From germline, CDR1 is SNHLY and CDR2 FYNNEI. CDR3 size: 17 residues. After removal of 6 bases from V and 1 base from J, the junction contained 10 bases not matched to a gene. CDR3 in DNA: TGTGCCAGCAGGGGGGCCCGGGACAGGGTCAGCAATCAGCCCCAGCATTTT. Amino acid sequence: CASRGARDRVSNQPQHF. Complete variable domain (other parts from reference TRBV2 and TRBJ1-5): EPEVTQTPSHQVTQMGQEVILRCVPISNHLYFYWYRQILGQKVEFLVSFYNNEISEKSEIFDDQFSVERPDGSNFTLKIRSTKLEDSAMYFCASRGARDRVSNQPQHFGDGTRLSIL.

The chain's CDR3 is CASSGANYGYTF. CDR3 bases: TGTGCCAGCAGTGGAGCTAACTATGGCTACACCTTC. V and J are TRBV6-1 and TRBJ1-2; D gene ambiguous. Germline loops: CDR1 MNHNS, CDR2 SASEGT. The CDR3 has 12 amino acids. Trimming left V 4 bases short and J 0 bases short, with 3 bases between.

The chain couples TRBV7-2 to TRBJ1-5; TRBD1 is a possible D gene (6 bases). The V and J ends lost 1 base and 0 bases respectively, with 10 bases between them. Germline V CDR1 and CDR2: SGHTA, FQGNSA. CDR3 length: 16 amino acids. CDR3 in amino acids: CASSLGDMYSNQPQHF. As DNA, the CDR3 is TGTGCCAGCAGCTTAGGGGACATGTATAGCAATCAGCCCCAGCATTTT.

The sample holds a few counts of this clone. This sequence joins TRBV6-5 and TRBJ1-6; the D is unclear. V lost 0 bases and J lost 5, with 5 bases in between. The V gene's germline CDR1 is MNHEY and CDR2 SVGAGI. This CDR3 contains 14 residues. CDR3 region: CASSYSADNSPLHF. The CDR3, as DNA: TGTGCCAGCAGTTACTCGGCGGATAATTCACCCCTCCACTTT.

V and J are TRBV11-2 and TRBJ2-1; 7 bases are shared with TRBD2. J was trimmed by 7 bases and V by 8 bases; bases with no gene match: 8. Germline-derived CDR1 and CDR2 are SGHAT and FQNNGV. This CDR3 has 13 residues. The CDR3 bases are TGTGCCAGCCGAAGCCCCGGGGGGAATGAGCAGTTCTTC. Translated, it gives CASRSPGGNEQFF.

This clone has only one observation. This chain connects TRBV5-1 to TRBJ1-2; 8 nucleotides line up with TRBD1. With 0 bases clipped from V and 4 bases from J, the junction kept 2 bases outside the gene matches. The V gene's germline CDR1 is SGHRS and CDR2 YFSETQ. The CDR3 loop spans 14 amino acids. The CDR3 region has the DNA TGCGCCAGCAGCTTGGCAGACAGGGGCTATGGCTACACCTTC. Protein product: CASSLADRGYGYTF.

This clone was found a few times. The chain is built from TRBV11-2 and TRBJ1-2, with 11 nucleotides matching TRBD1. The length of the CDR3 is 15 residues. Germline V gene sequence: CDR1 SGHAT, CDR2 FQNNGV. The J segment lost 8 bases and the V segment lost 1 base, leaving 6 bases of the junction unmatched. In DNA, the CDR3 is TGTGCCAGCAGCTTAGTTGGACAGGGGGCTGACGGCTACACCTTC. It is translated as CASSLVGQGADGYTF.

The genes are TRBV6-5 and TRBJ1-2; 9 bases match TRBD1. Per the germline V gene, CDR1 is MNHEY and CDR2 is SVGAGI. The CDR3 sequence is 14 residues long. The V segment lost 2 bases and the J segment 6 bases; nucleotides outside the gene matches: 4. CDR3 sequence: CASSYMGQGHGYTF. The CDR3 DNA reads TGTGCCAGCAGTTACATGGGACAGGGTCATGGCTACACCTTC.

V gene TRBV7-2 combines with J gene TRBJ2-1; 7 bases align to TRBD2. J gave up 8 bases and V 2 bases, and 9 bases lay outside the gene matches. CDR1 is SGHTA, CDR2 FQGNSA, per germline. This CDR3 spans 15 amino acids. The CDR3 DNA is TGTGCCAGCAGCTTAACCCAGCGGGGCCGCGATGAGCAGTTCTTC. Protein product: CASSLTQRGRDEQFF.